This TCR beta chain was observed in a study of response to subunit inactivated influenza vaccine. Findings of the study overall: T cells newly recruited by each seasonal influenza vaccination are few, the authors suggested.

The CDR3 runs to 18 residues. Per germline, CDR1 LGHNA and CDR2 YNFKEQ. Germline trimming cut 1 base from V and 8 bases from J; bases unmatched to any gene: 8. TCRdb re-analysed the RT-PCR reads in MiXCR, keeping a single row per CDR3 protein. The sample records hundreds of thousands of distinct CDR3 sequences, around 20% being singletons. As concerns this clonotype: The antigen is not known.

The chain employs TRBV4-2 and TRBJ2-1; 16 bases match TRBD2. This receptor was taken from a man in his forties or fifties who received an inactivated influenza vaccine. Sequencing used PBMCs from blood, obtained around 5 days after vaccination. The CDR3 sequence is CASSQGGLAGGLSDEQFF. The CDR3 coding sequence is TGTGCCAGCAGCCAAGGGGGACTAGCGGGAGGGCTAAGCGATGAGCAGTTCTTC.